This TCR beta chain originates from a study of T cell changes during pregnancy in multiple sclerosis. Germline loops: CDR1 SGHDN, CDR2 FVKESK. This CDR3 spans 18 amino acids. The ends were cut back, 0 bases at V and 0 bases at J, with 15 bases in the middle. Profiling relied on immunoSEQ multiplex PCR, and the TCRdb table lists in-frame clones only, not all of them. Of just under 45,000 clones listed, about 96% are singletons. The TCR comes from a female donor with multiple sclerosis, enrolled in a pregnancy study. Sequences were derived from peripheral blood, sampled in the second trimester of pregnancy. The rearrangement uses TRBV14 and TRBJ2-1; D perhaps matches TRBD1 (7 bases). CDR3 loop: CASSQDRGAQSSYNEQFF. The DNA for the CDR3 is TGTGCCAGCAGCCAAGACAGGGGGGCGCAAAGCTCCTACAATGAGCAGTTCTTC. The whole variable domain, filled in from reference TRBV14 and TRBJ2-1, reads EAGVTQFPSHSVIEKGQTVTLRCDPISGHDNLYWYRRVMGKEIKFLLHFVKESKQDESGMPNNRFLAERTGGTYSTLKVQPAELEDSGVYFCASSQDRGAQSSYNEQFFGPGTRLTVL.